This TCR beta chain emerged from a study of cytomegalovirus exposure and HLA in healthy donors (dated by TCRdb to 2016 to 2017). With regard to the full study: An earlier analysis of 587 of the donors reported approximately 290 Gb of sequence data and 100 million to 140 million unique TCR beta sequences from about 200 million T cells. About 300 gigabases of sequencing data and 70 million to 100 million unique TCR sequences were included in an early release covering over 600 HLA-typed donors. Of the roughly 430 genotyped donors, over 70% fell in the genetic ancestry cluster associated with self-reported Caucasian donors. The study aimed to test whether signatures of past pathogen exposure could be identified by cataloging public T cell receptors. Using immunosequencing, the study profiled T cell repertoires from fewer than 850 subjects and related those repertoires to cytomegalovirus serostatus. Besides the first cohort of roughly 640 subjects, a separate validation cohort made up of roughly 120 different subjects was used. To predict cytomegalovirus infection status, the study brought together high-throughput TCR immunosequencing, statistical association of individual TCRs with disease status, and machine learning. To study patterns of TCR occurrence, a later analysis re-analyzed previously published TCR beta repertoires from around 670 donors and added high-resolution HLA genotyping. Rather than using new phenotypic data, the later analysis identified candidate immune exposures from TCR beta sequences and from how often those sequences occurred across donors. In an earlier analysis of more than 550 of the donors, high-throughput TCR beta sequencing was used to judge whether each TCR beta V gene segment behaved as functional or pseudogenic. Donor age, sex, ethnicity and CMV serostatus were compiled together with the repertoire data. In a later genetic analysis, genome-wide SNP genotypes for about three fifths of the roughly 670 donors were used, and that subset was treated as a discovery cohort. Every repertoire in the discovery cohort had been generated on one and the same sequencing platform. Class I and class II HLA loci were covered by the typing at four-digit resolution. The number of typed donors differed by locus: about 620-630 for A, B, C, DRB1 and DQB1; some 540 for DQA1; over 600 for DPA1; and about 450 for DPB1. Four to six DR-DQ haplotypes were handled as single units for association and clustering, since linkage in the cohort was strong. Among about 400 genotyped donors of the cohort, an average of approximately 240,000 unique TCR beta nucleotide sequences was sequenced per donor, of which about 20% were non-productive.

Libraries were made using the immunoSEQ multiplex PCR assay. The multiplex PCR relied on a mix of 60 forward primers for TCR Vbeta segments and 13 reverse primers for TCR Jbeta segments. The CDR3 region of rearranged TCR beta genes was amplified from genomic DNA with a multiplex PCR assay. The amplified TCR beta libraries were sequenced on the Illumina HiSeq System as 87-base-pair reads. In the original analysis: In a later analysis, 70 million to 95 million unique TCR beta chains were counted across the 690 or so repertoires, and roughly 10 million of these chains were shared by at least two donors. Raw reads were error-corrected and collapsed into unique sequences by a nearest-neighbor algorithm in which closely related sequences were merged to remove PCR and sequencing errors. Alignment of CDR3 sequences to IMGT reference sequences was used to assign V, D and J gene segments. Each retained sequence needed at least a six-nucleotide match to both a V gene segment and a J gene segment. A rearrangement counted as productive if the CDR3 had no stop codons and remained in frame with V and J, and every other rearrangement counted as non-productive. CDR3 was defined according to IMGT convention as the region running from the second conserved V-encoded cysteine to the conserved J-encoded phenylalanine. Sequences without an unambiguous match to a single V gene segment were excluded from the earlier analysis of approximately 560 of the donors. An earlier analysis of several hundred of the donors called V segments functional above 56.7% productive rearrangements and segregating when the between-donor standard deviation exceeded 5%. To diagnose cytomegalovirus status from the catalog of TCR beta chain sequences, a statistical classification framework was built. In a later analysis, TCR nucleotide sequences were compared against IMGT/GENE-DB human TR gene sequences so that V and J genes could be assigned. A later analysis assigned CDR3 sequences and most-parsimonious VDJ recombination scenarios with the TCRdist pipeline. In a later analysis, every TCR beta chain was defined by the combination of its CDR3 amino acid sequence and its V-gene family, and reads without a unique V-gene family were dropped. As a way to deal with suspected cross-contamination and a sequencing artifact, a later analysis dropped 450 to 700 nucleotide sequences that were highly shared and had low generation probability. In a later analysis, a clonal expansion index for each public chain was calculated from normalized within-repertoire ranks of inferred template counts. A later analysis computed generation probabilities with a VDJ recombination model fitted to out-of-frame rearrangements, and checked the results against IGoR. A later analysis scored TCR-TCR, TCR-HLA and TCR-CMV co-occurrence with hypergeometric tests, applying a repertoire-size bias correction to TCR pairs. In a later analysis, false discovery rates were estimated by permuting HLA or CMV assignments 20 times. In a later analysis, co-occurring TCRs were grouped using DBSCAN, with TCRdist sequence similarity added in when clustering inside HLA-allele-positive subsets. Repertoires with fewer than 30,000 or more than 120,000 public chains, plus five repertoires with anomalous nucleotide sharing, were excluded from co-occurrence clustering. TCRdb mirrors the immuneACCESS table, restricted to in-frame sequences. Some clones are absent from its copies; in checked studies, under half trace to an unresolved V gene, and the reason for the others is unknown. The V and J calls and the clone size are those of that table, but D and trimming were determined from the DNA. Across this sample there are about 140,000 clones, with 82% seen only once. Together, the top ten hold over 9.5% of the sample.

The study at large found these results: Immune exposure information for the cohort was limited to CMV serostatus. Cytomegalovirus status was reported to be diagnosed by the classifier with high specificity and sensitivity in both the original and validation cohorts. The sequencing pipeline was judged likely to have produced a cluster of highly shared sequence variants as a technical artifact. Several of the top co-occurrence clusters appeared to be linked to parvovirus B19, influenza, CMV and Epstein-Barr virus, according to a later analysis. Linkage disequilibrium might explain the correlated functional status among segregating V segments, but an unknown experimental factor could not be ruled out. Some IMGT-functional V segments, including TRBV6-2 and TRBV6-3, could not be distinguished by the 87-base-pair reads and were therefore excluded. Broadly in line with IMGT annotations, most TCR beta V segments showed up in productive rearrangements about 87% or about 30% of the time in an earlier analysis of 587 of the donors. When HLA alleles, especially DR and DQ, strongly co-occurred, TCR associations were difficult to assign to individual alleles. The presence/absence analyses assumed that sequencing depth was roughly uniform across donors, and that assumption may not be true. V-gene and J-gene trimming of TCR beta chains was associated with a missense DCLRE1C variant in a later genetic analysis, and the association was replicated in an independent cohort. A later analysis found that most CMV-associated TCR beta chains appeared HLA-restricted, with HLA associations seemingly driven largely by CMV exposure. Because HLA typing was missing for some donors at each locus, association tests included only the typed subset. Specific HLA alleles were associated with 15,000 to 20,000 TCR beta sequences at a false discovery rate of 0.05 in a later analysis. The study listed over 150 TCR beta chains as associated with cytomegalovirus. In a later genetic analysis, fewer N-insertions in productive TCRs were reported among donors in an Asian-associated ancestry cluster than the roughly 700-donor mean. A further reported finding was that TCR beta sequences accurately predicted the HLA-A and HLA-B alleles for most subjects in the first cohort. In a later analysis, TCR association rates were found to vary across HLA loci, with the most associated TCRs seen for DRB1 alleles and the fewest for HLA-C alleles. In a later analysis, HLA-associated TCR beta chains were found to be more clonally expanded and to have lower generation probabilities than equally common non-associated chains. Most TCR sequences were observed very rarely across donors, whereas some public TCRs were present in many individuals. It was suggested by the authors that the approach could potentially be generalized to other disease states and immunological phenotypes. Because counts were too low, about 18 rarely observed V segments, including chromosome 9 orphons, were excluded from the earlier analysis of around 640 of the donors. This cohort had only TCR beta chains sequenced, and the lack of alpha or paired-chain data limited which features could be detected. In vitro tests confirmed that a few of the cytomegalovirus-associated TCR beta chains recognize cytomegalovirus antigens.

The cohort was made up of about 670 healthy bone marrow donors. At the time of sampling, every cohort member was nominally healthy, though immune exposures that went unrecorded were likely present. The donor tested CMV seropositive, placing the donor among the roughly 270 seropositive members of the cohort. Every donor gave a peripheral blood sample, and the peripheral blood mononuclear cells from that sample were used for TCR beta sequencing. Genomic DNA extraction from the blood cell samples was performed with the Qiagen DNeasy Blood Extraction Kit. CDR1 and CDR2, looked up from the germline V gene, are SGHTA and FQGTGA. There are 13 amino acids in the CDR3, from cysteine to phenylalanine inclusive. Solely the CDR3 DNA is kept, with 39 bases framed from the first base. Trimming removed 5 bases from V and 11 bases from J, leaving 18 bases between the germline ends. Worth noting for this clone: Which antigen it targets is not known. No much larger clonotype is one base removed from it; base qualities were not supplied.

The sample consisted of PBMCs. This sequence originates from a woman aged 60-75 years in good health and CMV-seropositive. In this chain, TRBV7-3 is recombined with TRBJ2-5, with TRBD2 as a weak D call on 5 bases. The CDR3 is CASSGLELGEQYF. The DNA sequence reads TGTGCCAGCAGCGGGCTGGAGCTCGGGGAGCAGTACTTC. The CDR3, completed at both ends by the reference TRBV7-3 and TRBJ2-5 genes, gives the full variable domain GAGVSQTPSNKVTEKGKYVELRCDPISGHTALYWYRQSLGQGPEFLIYFQGTGAADDSGLPNDRFFAVRPEGSVSTLKIQRTERGDSAVYLCASSGLELGEQYFGPGTRLLVL.